These 13 T cell receptor beta chains were sequenced from one sample in a study of T cells in narcolepsy. Sequencing was performed with immunoSEQ multiplex PCR; in TCRdb, only in-frame clones are kept and a portion is missing. Altogether around 25,000 clones are present, about 80% being singletons, with the ten largest covering approximately 0.7%. The sequencing sample was made of CD45RA- memory CD4+ T cells from PBMCs. These receptors came from a human donor with narcolepsy.

This clone is a singleton in its sample. The V gene is TRBV7-2, the J gene TRBJ2-7; 8 nucleotides agree with TRBD1. Germline trimming cut 3 bases from V and 4 bases from J; bases unmatched to any gene: 11. This CDR3 spans 16 amino acids. CDR1 and CDR2 (germline): SGHTA, FQGNSA. CDR3 nucleotide sequence: TGTGCCAGCAGCTTCTTGGGAGGACAGGGAAGGTACGAGCAGTACTTC. Protein: CASSFLGGQGRYEQYF.

The V call is TRBV9, the J call TRBJ1-3, with a tentative D call TRBD1 (5 bases). V lost 4 bases and J 4 bases, leaving 12 bases between the germline ends. The CDR3 totals 14 residues. The V gene's germline CDR1 is SGDLS and CDR2 YYNGEE. The CDR3 DNA follows: TGTGCCAGCAGCTCCGGGACCACGGGAAACACCATATATTTT. Its protein product is CASSSGTTGNTIYF.

The rearrangement joins TRBV9 to TRBJ2-7; no reliable D call. This CDR3 is 15 amino acids long. V dropped 0 bases and J dropped 4 bases, with 14 bases sitting between them. Germline CDR1 and CDR2: SGDLS and YYNGEE. CDR3 coding DNA: TGTGCCAGCAGCGTAGGCTGGGCCCTAGGATACGAGCAGTACTTC. Its translation: CASSVGWALGYEQYF.

The chain employs TRBV15 and TRBJ1-5; D is possibly TRBD1 (6 bases). CDR3 length: 14 residues. CDR1 and CDR2 from the germline V gene are LNHNV and YYDKDF (reference sequence). V dropped 3 bases and J dropped 0 bases, with 6 bases sitting between them. In DNA, the CDR3 is TGTGCCACCAGCAGGGGGGCTAGCAATCAGCCCCAGCATTTT. This translates into CATSRGASNQPQHF.

J is TRBJ1-2 and V is TRBV2, with a tentative D call TRBD1 (6 bases). V shed 0 bases and J shed 4 bases, with 15 bases lying between them. This CDR3 spans 16 amino acids. CDR1 and CDR2 from the germline V gene are SNHLY and FYNNEI. In nucleotides, the CDR3 is TGTGCCAGCAGTGAAGCCTCGGGAGGGGGACGCTATGGCTACACCTTC. It translates to CASSEASGGGRYGYTF.

This chain uses TRBV9 with TRBJ2-3; D remains ambiguous. Trimming stripped 4 bases from V and 4 bases from J, with 10 bases between. Germline assignment: CDR1 SGDLS and CDR2 YYNGEE. This CDR3 region has 13 residues. The CDR3 protein is CASSPQVADTQYF. The CDR3 DNA is TGTGCCAGCAGCCCTCAGGTCGCAGATACGCAGTATTTT.

The chain employs TRBV5-1 and TRBJ2-3; no clear D. V was trimmed by 4 bases and J by 2 bases, leaving 26 bases between them. From germline, CDR1 is SGHRS and CDR2 YFSETQ. The length of the CDR3 is 19 residues. Written as DNA, the CDR3 is TGCGCCAGCAGCCCTATTTCCCTTTTTCAGGTGAAAATCACAGATACGCAGTATTTT. This translates into CASSPISLFQVKITDTQYF.

The gene calls are TRBV2 and TRBJ1-4; D remains ambiguous. The CDR3 covers 13 residues. The germline V gene encodes CDR1 SNHLY and CDR2 FYNNEI. V lost 6 bases and J lost 3, with 8 bases in between. This chain's CDR3 is CASSVGPNEKLFF. The CDR3 coding sequence is TGTGCCAGCAGCGTCGGACCTAATGAAAAACTGTTTTTT.

This chain connects TRBV27 to TRBJ2-2; 9 positions match TRBD2. The germline V gene has CDR1 MNHEY and CDR2 SMNVEV (reference sequence). J was trimmed by 0 bases and V by 5 bases; bases with no gene match: 4. This CDR3 is 16 amino acids long. CDR3 in amino acids: CASSLLAGTNTGELFF. Here the CDR3 DNA reads TGTGCCAGCAGTCTTCTAGCGGGAACGAACACCGGGGAGCTGTTTTTT.

This clone came up a few times. The chain has TRBV7-9 and TRBJ1-3; possibly TRBD1 for D (6 bases). The germline V and J ends were trimmed by 2 bases and 7 bases, with 24 bases remaining between them. CDR1 SEHNR and CDR2 FQNEAQ come from the germline V gene (reference sequence). This CDR3 comprises 18 residues. This CDR3 is CASSLIATGRINENTIYF. CDR3 in DNA: TGTGCCAGCAGCTTAATCGCTACAGGGAGGATCAATGAGAACACCATATATTTT.

The J gene is TRBJ2-3, the V gene TRBV19; 8 bases match TRBD1. Germline values: CDR1 LNHDA, CDR2 SQIVND (reference sequence). The CDR3 is made up of 16 amino acids. J gave up 0 bases and V 5 bases, and 7 bases lay outside the gene matches. The CDR3 region has the DNA TGTGCCAGTAGTGTCCTACAGGGGGGTAGCACAGATACGCAGTATTTT. Translation: CASSVLQGGSTDTQYF. The full variable domain, rest sourced from reference TRBV19 and TRBJ2-3, is DGGITQSPKYLFRKEGQNVTLSCEQNLNHDAMYWYRQDPGQGLRLIYYSQIVNDFQKGDIAEGYSVSREKKESFPLTVTSAQKNPTAFYLCASSVLQGGSTDTQYFGPGTRLTVL.

This clone was observed a handful of times. This chain joins TRBV7-8 and TRBJ1-2; D unclear. CDR1 and CDR2 (germline): SGHVS, FQNEAQ. The V and J ends lost 5 bases and 0 bases respectively, with 10 bases between them. There are 14 residues in the CDR3. CDR3 region: CASSPSSTNYGYTF. In DNA form, the CDR3 reads TGTGCCAGCAGCCCCAGTTCGACTAACTATGGCTACACCTTC. Full variable domain (missing parts from reference TRBV7-8 and TRBJ1-2): GAGVSQSPRYKVAKRGQDVALRCDPISGHVSLFWYQQALGQGPEFLTYFQNEAQLDKSGLPSDRFFAERPEGSVSTLKIQRTQQEDSAVYLCASSPSSTNYGYTFGSGTRLTVV.

The rearrangement joins TRBV7-2 to TRBJ1-2; D is unresolved. In germline, CDR1 is SGHTA, CDR2 FQGNSA. The CDR3 is 12 residues long. Deletions cut 1 base from V and 4 bases from J, with 4 bases between. This CDR3 reads CASSLGFYGYTF. As DNA, the CDR3 is TGTGCCAGCAGCTTAGGCTTCTATGGCTACACCTTC. The full variable domain, in which reference TRBV7-2 and TRBJ1-2 provide the parts outside the CDR3, is GAGVSQSPSNKVTEKGKDVELRCDPISGHTALYWYRQSLGQGLEFLIYFQGNSAPDKSGLPSDRFSAERTGGSVSTLTIQRTQQEDSAVYLCASSLGFYGYTFGSGTRLTVV.